This record concerns one T cell receptor (beta chain) sequence. This sample's TCRbeta library carried unique molecular identifier barcodes. TCRdb used MiXCR to reprocess the PCR reads, holding one entry per CDR3 protein. The sample lists over 2,500 distinct CDR3 sequences; about 28% were seen once. The data belong to a study of T-cell reconstitution after alpha-beta-depleted transplantation in children. Trimming removed 10 bases from V and 1 base from J, with 16 bases in between. Germline CDR1 reads LNHDA; CDR2 reads SQIVND (reference sequence). The CDR3 is 14 amino acids. The receptor was isolated from a male patient aged 2 to 10 who had a stem cell transplant for acute myeloid leukemia, so the T cells may come from the graft donor. Material: PBMCs, mostly from graft donor cells, obtained 60 days after TCRalphabeta/CD19-depleted stem cell transplant. The rearrangement links TRBV19 to TRBJ1-1, with D possibly being TRBD1 (5 bases). Here the CDR3 reads CAISSRGENTEAFF. CDR3 DNA: TGTGCCATCAGCTCCCGGGGGGAGAACACTGAAGCTTTCTTT.